The clone carrying this T cell receptor beta chain was found many times. This specimen belongs to a study of patients and donors after allogeneic stem cell transplantation. There are 11 residues in the CDR3. Trimming left V 1 base short and J 3 bases short, with 1 base between. Germline-derived CDR1 and CDR2 are LGHDT and YNNKEL (reference sequence). From the RT-PCR reads, TCRdb called clonotypes with MiXCR, one entry per CDR3 protein. The sample shows roughly 960,000 distinct CDR3 sequences, approximately 19% of them seen only once. The material sequenced was blood, either unsorted or a sorted T cell fraction (not recorded which). This clonotype was obtained from a human donor who was either an allogeneic HSCT recipient or a stem cell or donor lymphocyte infusion donor (not recorded which). It is not recorded whose cells these are; they may come from a transplant donor. The rearrangement links TRBV3-1 to TRBJ2-7; no clear D gene. The DNA for the CDR3 is TGTGCCAGCAGCCAAGTCTACGAGCAGTACTTC. This codes for CASSQVYEQYF.